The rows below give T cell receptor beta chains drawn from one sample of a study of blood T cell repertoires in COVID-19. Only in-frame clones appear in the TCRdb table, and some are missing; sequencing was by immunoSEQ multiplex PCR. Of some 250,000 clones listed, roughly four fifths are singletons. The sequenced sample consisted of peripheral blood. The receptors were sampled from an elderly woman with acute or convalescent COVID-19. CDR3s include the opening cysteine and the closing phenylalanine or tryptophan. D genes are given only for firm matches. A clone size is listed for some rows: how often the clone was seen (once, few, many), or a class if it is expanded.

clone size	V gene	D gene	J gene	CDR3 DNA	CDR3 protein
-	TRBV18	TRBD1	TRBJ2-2	TGTGCCAGCTCACCGTATGGAGGACAGGGGAACACCGGGGAGCTGTTTTTT	CASSPYGGQGNTGELFF
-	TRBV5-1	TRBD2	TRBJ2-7	TGCGCCAGCAGCTTGGGTCAAGCGGGGGCTTACTCCTACGAGCAGTACTTC	CASSLGQAGAYSYEQYF
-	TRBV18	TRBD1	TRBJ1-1	TGTGCCAGCTCACGGGACAGGAACACTGAAGCTTTCTTT	CASSRDRNTEAFF
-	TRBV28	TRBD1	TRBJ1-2	TGTGCCAGCAGTCCATTATACGGGGGACAGGGAAACTATGGCTACACCTTC	CASSPLYGGQGNYGYTF
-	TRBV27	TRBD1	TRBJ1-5	TGTGCCAGCAGTTTAATGGCTCCACAGGGGGCGAATAGCAATCAGCCCCAGCATTTT	CASSLMAPQGANSNQPQHF
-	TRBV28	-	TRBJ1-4	TGTGCCAGCAGTTTAGGAGGTCAGGGAGGGGAAAAACTGTTTTTT	CASSLGGQGGEKLFF
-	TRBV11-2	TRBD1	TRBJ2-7	TGTGCCAGCACCCCTCCCCAGGGGGACGAGCAGTACTTC	CASTPPQGDEQYF
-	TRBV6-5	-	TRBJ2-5	TGTGCCAGCAGTCGAGGGACACCGGGGGAGACCCAGTACTTC	CASSRGTPGETQYF
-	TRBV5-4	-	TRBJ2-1	TGTGCCAGCAGCTTTCAGAGCGACCTTCCACATGAGCAGTTCTTC	CASSFQSDLPHEQFF
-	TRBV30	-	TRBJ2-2	TGTGCCTGGAGTGGACCCAGGGGTACGGGCACCGGGGAGCTGTTTTTT	CAWSGPRGTGTGELFF
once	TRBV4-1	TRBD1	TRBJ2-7	TGCGCCAGCAGCCAAGTGTCAGGGGGCAACGAGCAGTACTTC	CASSQVSGGNEQYF
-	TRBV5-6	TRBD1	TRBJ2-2	TGTGCCAGCAGAGGACAGGGTCGGTCCGGGGAGCTGTTTTTT	CASRGQGRSGELFF
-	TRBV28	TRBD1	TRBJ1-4	TGTGCCAGCAAGACAGGGGGTGAAAAACTGTTTTTT	CASKTGGEKLFF
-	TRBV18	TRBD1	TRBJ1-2	TGTGCCAGCTCAGACAGGGAACAAAGCTTC	CASSDREQSF
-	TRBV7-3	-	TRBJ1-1	TGTGCCAGCAGCTTGGGGGAGGACACTGAAGCTTTCTTT	CASSLGEDTEAFF
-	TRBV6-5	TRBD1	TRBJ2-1	TGTGCCAGCACCCAAGGACAGGGAAAGGGTGAGCAGTTCTTC	CASTQGQGKGEQFF
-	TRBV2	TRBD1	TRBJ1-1	TGTGCCACTCAAGGGACAGCTATGAACACTGAAGCTTTCTTT	CATQGTAMNTEAFF
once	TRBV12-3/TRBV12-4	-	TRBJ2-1	TGTGCCAGCAGCCCCTCGGGGAATGAGCAGTTCTTC	CASSPSGNEQFF
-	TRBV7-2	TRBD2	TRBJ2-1	TGTGCCAGCAGCTTAAGCGGGGGTCTGTCGTATGAGCAGTTCTTC	CASSLSGGLSYEQFF
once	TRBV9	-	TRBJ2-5	TGTGCCAGCAGCCCTGTAGGGGGTTGGGGAGAGACCCAGTACTTC	CASSPVGGWGETQYF
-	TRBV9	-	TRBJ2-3	TGTGCCAGCAGCGTAGGACTGAGCACAGATACGCAGTATTTT	CASSVGLSTDTQYF
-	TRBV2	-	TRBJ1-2	TGTGCCAGCAGTAGACAGGCTTTGGCGTATGGCTACACCTTC	CASSRQALAYGYTF
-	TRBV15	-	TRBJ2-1	TGTGCCACCAGCAGAGATCTGGACAGATACAATGAGCCCTTCTTC	CATSRDLDRYNEPFF
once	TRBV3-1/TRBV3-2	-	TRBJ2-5	TGTGCCAGCAGTCGCCGAGGGTCCCAAGAGACCCAGTACTTC	CASSRRGSQETQYF
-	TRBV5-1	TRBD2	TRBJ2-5	TGCGCCAGCAGCTTGGGACTAGCGGGGGTCGAGACCCAGTACTTC	CASSLGLAGVETQYF
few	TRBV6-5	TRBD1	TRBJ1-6	TGTGCCAGCAGGGCGACAGGGTTGTATAATTCACCCCTCCACTTT	CASRATGLYNSPLHF
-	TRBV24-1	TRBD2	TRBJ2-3	TGTGCCACCAGCGGCGGGGGGCTGTATGAAGATACGCAGTATTTT	CATSGGGLYEDTQYF
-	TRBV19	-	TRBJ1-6	TGTGCCAGTAGTCCCCGGGACACCTATAATTCACCCCTCCACTTT	CASSPRDTYNSPLHF
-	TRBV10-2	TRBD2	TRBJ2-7	TGCGCCAGCAGTGCTAGCCGGGGGGGCTACGAGCAGTACTTC	CASSASRGGYEQYF
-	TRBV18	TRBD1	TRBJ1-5	TGTGCCAGCTCACCCCTTGGACAGGGTGGACAGCCCCAGCATTTT	CASSPLGQGGQPQHF
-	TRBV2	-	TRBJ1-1	TGTGCCAGCCCAGGCAGGGGTGGAGAAATGAACACTGAAGCTTTCTTT	CASPGRGGEMNTEAFF
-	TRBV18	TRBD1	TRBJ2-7	TGTGCCAGCTCACGGACAGGCGAAAACTCCTACGAGCAGTACTTC	CASSRTGENSYEQYF
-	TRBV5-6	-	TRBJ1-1	TGTGCCAGCAGTTTCAGACAGAATATGAACACTGAAGCTTTCTTT	CASSFRQNMNTEAFF
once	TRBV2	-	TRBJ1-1	TGTGCCAGCAGTGACTTGTCAGCTGAAGCTTTCTTT	CASSDLSAEAFF
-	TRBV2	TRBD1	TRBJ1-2	TGTGCCAGCAGTGAGAGACAGGGGACCTATGGCTACACCTTC	CASSERQGTYGYTF
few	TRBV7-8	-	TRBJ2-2	TGTGCCAGCAGCTTAGGCGGCGACGCCGGGGAGCTGTTTTTT	CASSLGGDAGELFF
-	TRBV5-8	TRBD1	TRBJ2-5	TGTGCCAGCAGCCTACGGGACAGGGGGCGCCGGGAGACCCAGTACTTC	CASSLRDRGRRETQYF
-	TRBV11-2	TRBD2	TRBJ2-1	TGTGCCAGCAGCACCCCCCCGGGGGGGGCCAACCACAATGAGCAGTTCTTC	CASSTPPGGANHNEQFF